A single sample gave rise to the 16 T cell receptor beta chains below, sequenced in a study of CD8 T cells in ankylosing spondylitis. MiXCR, applied by TCRdb to the 5' RACE reads, yields one record per CDR3 protein. The sample carries 240,000 or so distinct CDR3 sequences, 8.6% recorded once. What was sequenced was blood, either unsorted or a sorted T cell fraction (not recorded which). These receptors all stem from a male donor with ankylosing spondylitis or in good health (not recorded which).

This clonotype was observed at least ten times. The chain recombines TRBV29-1 with TRBJ1-1; D is unclear. From germline, CDR1 is SQVTM and CDR2 ANQGSEA. The CDR3 contains 14 residues. V dropped 5 bases and J dropped 2 bases, with 15 bases sitting between them. The CDR3 reads CSVPETFPNTEAFF. CDR3 nucleotide sequence: TGCAGCGTTCCCGAGACCTTTCCTAACACTGAAGCTTTCTTT.

This clonotype was detected only a few times. This chain uses TRBV29-1 with TRBJ2-1; 9 nucleotides line up with TRBD2. Losses at the gene ends were 7 bases for V and 9 bases for J; bases not matched to a gene: 7. The germline V gene has CDR1 SQVTM and CDR2 ANQGSEA. This CDR3 has 12 residues. The CDR3 DNA reads TGCAGCGACGTAGCGGGAGCGGGTGAGCAGTTCTTC. This translates into CSDVAGAGEQFF.

Many counts were recorded for this clonotype. The rearrangement links TRBV7-9 to TRBJ2-3; 7 bases map to TRBD2. Germline V lookup: CDR1 SEHNR, CDR2 FQNEAQ (reference sequence). Unmatched junction bases numbered 7, after V lost 7 bases and J lost 3 bases. The CDR3 loop spans 14 amino acids. The CDR3 bases are TGTGCCAGCAACAAGACTAGCAGTACAGATACGCAGTATTTT. It encodes CASNKTSSTDTQYF.

The CDR3, as DNA: TGCGCCAGCAGCCCCGGCGCGGAGGAGGCCACAGATACGCAGTATTTT. Its protein is CASSPGAEEATDTQYF. The gene calls are TRBV5-1 and TRBJ2-3; possible D gene TRBD2, 5 bases. Per germline, CDR1 SGHRS and CDR2 YFSETQ. With 4 bases removed from V and 2 bases from J, the gap between germline ends came to 17 bases. CDR3 length: 16 residues.

V is TRBV20-1 and J is TRBJ1-5; TRBD1 aligns across 8 bases. The length of the CDR3 is 14 residues. Germline-derived CDR1 and CDR2 are DFQATT and SNEGSKA (reference sequence). J lost 6 bases, V lost 1 base, and 5 bases had no gene match. CDR3 bases: TGCAGTGCTAGAGCAGGGGGCGCGGGTCAGCCCCAGCATTTT. This translates into CSARAGGAGQPQHF.

With respect to this clonotype: The junction does not match germline at one end; this may be a read error. The chain is built from TRBV24-1 and TRBJ2-1, with TRBD1 matching over 12 bases. The CDR3 covers 21 residues. Germline lookup yields CDR1 KGHDR and CDR2 SFDVKD. The CDR3 nucleotides are TGTGCCGCCAGTGATTTGCCGGGACAGGGGGCGTCGGCGGAACCCTACAATGAGCAGTTCTTC. Translation: CAASDLPGQGASAEPYNEQFF.

This clonotype was found a few times. This chain joins TRBV6-1 and TRBJ2-1; TRBD2 is a possible D gene (7 bases). Germline V gene sequence: CDR1 MNHNS, CDR2 SASEGT. CDR3 length equals 13 residues. Trimming shortened V by 4 bases and J by 9 bases, and 13 bases separated the two germline ends. This CDR3 is CASSAEGGGEQFF. The CDR3 bases are TGTGCCAGCAGTGCCGAAGGGGGGGGTGAGCAGTTCTTC.

This clonotype came up many times. The chain combines TRBV5-6 with TRBJ2-6; no clear D. The CDR3 covers 19 residues. The germline gives CDR1 SGHDT, CDR2 YYEEEE. Trimming cost V 1 base and J 0 bases, with 17 bases left between them. In DNA form, the CDR3 reads TGTGCCAGCAGCTTGTCTTTCAAGAGCCGTTACTCTGGGGCCAACGTCCTGACTTTC. It specifies CASSLSFKSRYSGANVLTF.

This chain connects TRBV11-3 to TRBJ1-1; D perhaps matches TRBD1 (5 bases). Trimming removed 4 bases from V and 3 bases from J, with 12 bases in between. From germline, CDR1 is SGHNT and CDR2 YENEEA. The CDR3 sequence is 14 residues long. In DNA, the CDR3 is TGTGCCAGCAGCTCGGGGGGTAAGGACACTGAAGCTTTCTTT. This sequence encodes CASSSGGKDTEAFF.

Only a few counts were recorded for this clonotype. This chain connects TRBV7-2 to TRBJ1-1; TRBD1 matches at 7 bases. The J segment lost 3 bases and the V segment lost 0 bases, leaving 4 bases of the junction unmatched. The CDR3 loop spans 15 amino acids. Germline values: CDR1 SGHTA, CDR2 FQGNSA. Here the CDR3 reads CASSLANRGYTEAFF. CDR3 DNA: TGTGCCAGCAGCTTAGCGAACAGGGGATACACTGAAGCTTTCTTT.

The chain employs TRBV20-1 and TRBJ1-2; tentatively, D is TRBD1 (6 bases). This CDR3 has 13 amino acids. CDR1 is DFQATT and CDR2 is SNEGSKA in the germline V gene (reference sequence). V was trimmed by 5 bases and J by 6 bases, leaving 16 bases between them. The DNA of the CDR3 is TGCAGTGCTTCCCAGAGCGGGGGCCATGGCTACACCTTC. Translating gives CSASQSGGHGYTF.

This clonotype was picked up many times. The V gene is TRBV5-6, the J gene TRBJ2-7; D may be TRBD1 (5 bases). Per the germline V gene, CDR1 is SGHDT and CDR2 is YYEEEE. This CDR3 region has 15 residues. V lost 0 bases and J lost 7, with 17 bases in between. CDR3 in DNA: TGTGCCAGCAGCTTGGAGATAGGGGCAAATCGGGAGCAGTACTTC. It translates to CASSLEIGANREQYF.

A few counts support this clonotype. V is TRBV4-1 and J is TRBJ1-5; the D is unclear. The CDR3 runs to 14 residues. CDR1 MGHRA and CDR2 YSYEKL come from the germline V gene. Trimming stripped 4 bases from V and 7 bases from J, with 14 bases between. CDR3 sequence reads: CASSRLPRGQPQHF. Written as DNA, the CDR3 is TGCGCCAGCAGCCGACTCCCGCGAGGGCAGCCCCAGCATTTT.

This clonotype was counted ten times or more. The rearrangement joins TRBV7-9 to TRBJ1-4, with D uncertain. CDR1 and CDR2 (germline): SEHNR, FQNEAQ (reference sequence). The CDR3 has 15 residues. The V end was cut by 5 bases, the J end by 4 bases, with 14 bases between. The CDR3 DNA follows: TGTGCCAGCAGCCTGGTACAGAGGATTAATGAAAAACTGTTTTTT. Protein: CASSLVQRINEKLFF.

The chain combines TRBV5-1 with TRBJ2-3; 8 bases match TRBD2. The CDR3 totals 15 residues. V shed 0 bases, J shed 3 bases, and the junction held 3 bases outside the gene matches. Germline V lookup: CDR1 SGHRS, CDR2 YFSETQ. CDR3 region: CASSLAGLATDTQYF. The CDR3, as DNA: TGCGCCAGCAGCTTGGCAGGACTAGCTACAGATACGCAGTATTTT. The full variable domain, rest sourced from reference TRBV5-1 and TRBJ2-3, is KAGVTQTPRYLIKTRGQQVTLSCSPISGHRSVSWYQQTPGQGLQFLFEYFSETQRNKGNFPGRFSGRQFSNSRSEMNVSTLELGDSALYLCASSLAGLATDTQYFGPGTRLTVL.

V gene TRBV30 combines with J gene TRBJ1-1, with D hard to call. The ends were cut back, 4 bases at V and 1 base at J, with 7 bases in the middle. Germline lookup yields CDR1 GTSNPN and CDR2 SVGIG (reference sequence). This CDR3 is 12 amino acids long. The CDR3 nucleotides are TGTGCCTGGACCCCAGGGAACACTGAAGCTTTCTTT. Protein product: CAWTPGNTEAFF.